This note documents a single T cell receptor beta chain sequence. This record belongs to a study of blood T cell repertoires in COVID-19. Turning to the study itself: Collection of acute and convalescent COVID-19 samples took place in the United States, Italy and Spain. From T cells, B-cell-depleted T cells, or PBMCs came the material, which was cDNA or gDNA.

Seattle patient enrollment occurred during active infection, with longitudinal follow-up thereafter. As handled by the study authors: Amplification with reference gene primers provided the estimates of nucleated cell counts. TCRdb keeps only in-frame clones here, not all; method: immunoSEQ multiplex PCR. V, J and clone size are those of that table, while D and trimming were read from the DNA. The table includes about 290,000 clones, over 85% detected once. This CDR3 contains 14 residues. CDR1 and CDR2 from the germline V gene are SNHLY and FYNNEI. The ends were cut back, 3 bases at V and 6 bases at J, with 15 bases in the middle.

The sample consisted of peripheral blood. The sequence came from a woman aged 25 to 39 with COVID-19, enrolled during active disease. This chain links TRBV2 with TRBJ2-7, with D tentatively TRBD1 (5 bases). CDR3 DNA sequence: TGTGCCAGCAGTGAGGGGCGCGCTCGTGGCGAGCAGTACTTC. Its protein product is CASSEGRARGEQYF.